This T cell receptor (beta chain) was documented in a study of T cell responses to AZD1222 COVID-19 vaccine. Measured with immunoSEQ multiplex PCR; TCRdb has only the in-frame clones, and not every one. The table has 110,000 or so clones, 86% seen once. Germline lookup yields CDR1 SNHLY and CDR2 FYNNEI. V was clipped by 6 bases and J by 2 bases; unmatched bases: 4. CDR3 length: 14 residues. The V call is TRBV2, the J call TRBJ2-7, with TRBD2 matching 10 bases. Sequencing was performed on peripheral blood, taken on day 0 of AZD1222 vaccination. This receptor was taken from an adult in good health. The CDR3 DNA sequence: TGTGCCAGCAGACCAAGCGGGGGGGCCTACGAGCAGTACTTC. As protein: CASRPSGGAYEQYF.